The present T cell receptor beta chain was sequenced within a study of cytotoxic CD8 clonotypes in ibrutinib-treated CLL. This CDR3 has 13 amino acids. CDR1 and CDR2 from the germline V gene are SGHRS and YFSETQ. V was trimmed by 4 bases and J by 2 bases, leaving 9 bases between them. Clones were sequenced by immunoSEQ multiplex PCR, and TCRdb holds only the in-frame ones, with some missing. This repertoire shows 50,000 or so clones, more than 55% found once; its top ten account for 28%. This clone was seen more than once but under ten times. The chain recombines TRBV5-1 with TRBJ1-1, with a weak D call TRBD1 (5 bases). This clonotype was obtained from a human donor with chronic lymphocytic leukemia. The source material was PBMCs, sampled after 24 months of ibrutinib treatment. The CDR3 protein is CASSHDRNTEAFF. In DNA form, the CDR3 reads TGCGCCAGCAGCCATGACAGAAACACTGAAGCTTTCTTT.